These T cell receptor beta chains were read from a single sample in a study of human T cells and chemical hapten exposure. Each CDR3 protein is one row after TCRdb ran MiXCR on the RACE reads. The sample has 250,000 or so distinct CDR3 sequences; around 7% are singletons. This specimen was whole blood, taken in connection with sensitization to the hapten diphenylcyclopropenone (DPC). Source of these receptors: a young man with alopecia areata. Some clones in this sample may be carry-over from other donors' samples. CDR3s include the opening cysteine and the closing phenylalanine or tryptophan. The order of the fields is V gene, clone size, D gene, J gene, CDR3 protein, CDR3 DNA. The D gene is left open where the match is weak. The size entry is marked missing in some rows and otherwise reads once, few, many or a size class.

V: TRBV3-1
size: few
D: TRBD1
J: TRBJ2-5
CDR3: CASKGTGGETQYF
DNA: TGTGCCAGCAAGGGGACAGGAGGTGAGACCCAGTACTTC

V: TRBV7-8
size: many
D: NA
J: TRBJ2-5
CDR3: CASSLEFTQETQYF
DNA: TGTGCCAGCAGCTTAGAGTTCACCCAAGAGACCCAGTACTTC

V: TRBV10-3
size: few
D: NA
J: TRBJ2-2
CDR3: CAISEAGDTGELFF
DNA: TGTGCCATCAGTGAAGCAGGGGACACCGGGGAGCTGTTTTTT

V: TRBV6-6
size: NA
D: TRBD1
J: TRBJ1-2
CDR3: CASSYPSETGAGYTF
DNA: TGTGCCAGCAGTTATCCCTCCGAGACAGGGGCTGGCTACACCTTC

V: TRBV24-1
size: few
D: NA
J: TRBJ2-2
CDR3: CATSDPTPRGSGELFF
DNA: TGTGCCACCAGTGATCCCACGCCGAGGGGGTCCGGGGAGCTGTTTTTT

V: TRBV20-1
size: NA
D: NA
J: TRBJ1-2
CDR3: CSARVPHLTYGYTF
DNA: TGCAGTGCTAGAGTGCCGCACCTTACCTATGGCTACACCTTC

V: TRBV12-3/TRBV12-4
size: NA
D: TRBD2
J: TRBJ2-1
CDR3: CASSRLAGDHNEQFF
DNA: TGTGCCAGCAGCCGACTAGCGGGGGACCACAATGAGCAGTTCTTC

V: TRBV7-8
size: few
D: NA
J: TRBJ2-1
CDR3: CASSLVASRRSYNEQFF
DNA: TGTGCCAGCAGCTTAGTAGCTAGCCGACGCTCCTACAATGAGCAGTTCTTC

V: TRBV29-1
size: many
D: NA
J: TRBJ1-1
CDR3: CSVDGVLNTEAFF
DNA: TGCAGCGTTGACGGAGTATTGAACACTGAAGCTTTCTTT

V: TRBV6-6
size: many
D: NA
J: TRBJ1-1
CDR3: CASSYYRVAEAFF
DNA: TGTGCCAGCAGTTACTACAGGGTCGCTGAAGCTTTCTTT

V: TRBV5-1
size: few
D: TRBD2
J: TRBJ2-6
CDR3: CASSGPGLAESGANVLTF
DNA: TGCGCCAGCAGCGGACCGGGACTAGCGGAATCTGGGGCCAACGTCCTGACTTTC

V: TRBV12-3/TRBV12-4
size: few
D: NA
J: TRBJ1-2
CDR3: CASSIESVVPYGYTF
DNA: TGTGCCAGCAGTATCGAGTCGGTGGTCCCTTATGGCTACACCTTC

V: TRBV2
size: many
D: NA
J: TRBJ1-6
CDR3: CASSDKWALHF
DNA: TGTGCCAGCAGCGACAAGTGGGCCCTCCACTTT

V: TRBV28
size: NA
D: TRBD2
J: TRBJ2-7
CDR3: CASRAGTTYEQYF
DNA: TGTGCCAGTAGAGCCGGGACTACCTACGAGCAGTACTTC

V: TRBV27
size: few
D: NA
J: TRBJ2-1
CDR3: CASSPGAGTVYNEQFF
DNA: TGTGCCAGCAGCCCAGGGGCGGGGACAGTCTACAATGAGCAGTTCTTC

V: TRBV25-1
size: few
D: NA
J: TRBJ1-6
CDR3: CASSPSRKGGSPLHF
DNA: TGTGCCAGCAGTCCCAGTAGGAAGGGGGGTTCACCCCTCCACTTT

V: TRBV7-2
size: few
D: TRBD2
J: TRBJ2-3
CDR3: CASSRIAGTGTDTQYF
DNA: TGTGCCAGCAGCCGAATAGCGGGGACGGGCACAGATACGCAGTATTTT

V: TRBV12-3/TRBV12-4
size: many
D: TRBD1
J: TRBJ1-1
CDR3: CASKGQVNTEAFF
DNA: TGTGCCAGCAAGGGACAGGTGAACACTGAAGCTTTCTTT

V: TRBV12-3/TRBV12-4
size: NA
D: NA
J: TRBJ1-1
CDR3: CASSLVPATGTEAFF
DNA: TGTGCCAGCAGTTTAGTCCCAGCGACCGGGACTGAAGCTTTCTTT

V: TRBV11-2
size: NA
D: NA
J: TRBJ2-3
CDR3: CASSLSSLTDTQYF
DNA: TGTGCCAGCAGCTTAAGCTCCCTCACAGATACGCAGTATTTT

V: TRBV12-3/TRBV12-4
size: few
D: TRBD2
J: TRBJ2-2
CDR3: CASNLERGLWGVELFF
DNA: TGTGCCAGTAACTTAGAGCGGGGGCTTTGGGGAGTGGAGCTGTTTTTT

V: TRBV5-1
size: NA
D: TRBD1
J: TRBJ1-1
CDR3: CASSLLQGDTEAFF
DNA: TGCGCCAGCAGCCTGTTACAGGGGGACACTGAAGCTTTCTTT

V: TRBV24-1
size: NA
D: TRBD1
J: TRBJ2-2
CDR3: CATSDLRDRETGELFF
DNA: TGTGCCACCAGTGATTTGCGGGACAGGGAGACCGGGGAGCTGTTTTTT

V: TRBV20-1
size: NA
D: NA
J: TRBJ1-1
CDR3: CSADGLGSTEAFF
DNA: TGCAGTGCGGACGGACTGGGCAGCACTGAAGCTTTCTTT

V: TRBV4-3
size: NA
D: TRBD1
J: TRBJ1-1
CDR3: CASSQELDRAFAEAFF
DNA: TGCGCCAGCAGCCAAGAACTTGACAGGGCTTTCGCTGAAGCTTTCTTT

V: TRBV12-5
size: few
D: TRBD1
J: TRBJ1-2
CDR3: CASGFEGGAPHGYTF
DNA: TGTGCTAGTGGCTTTGAAGGGGGCGCTCCCCATGGCTACACCTTC

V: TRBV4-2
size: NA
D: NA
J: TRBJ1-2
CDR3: CASSETVLNYGYTF
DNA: TGTGCCAGCAGCGAGACAGTACTTAACTATGGCTACACCTTC

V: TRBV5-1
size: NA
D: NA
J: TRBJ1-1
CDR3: CASSLAGPHTEAFF
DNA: TGCGCCAGCAGCTTGGCAGGGCCTCACACTGAAGCTTTCTTT

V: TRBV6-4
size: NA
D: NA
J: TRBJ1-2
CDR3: CASTRQYGYTF
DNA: TGTGCCAGCACCCGTCAGTATGGCTACACCTTC

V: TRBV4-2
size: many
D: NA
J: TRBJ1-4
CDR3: CASSQAAFSRGTNEKLFF
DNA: TGTGCCAGCAGCCAAGCGGCTTTTTCTCGGGGGACTAATGAAAAACTGTTTTTT

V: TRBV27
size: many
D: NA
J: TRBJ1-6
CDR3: CASSFQSLYNSPLHF
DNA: TGTGCCAGCAGTTTTCAATCCCTGTATAATTCACCCCTCCACTTT

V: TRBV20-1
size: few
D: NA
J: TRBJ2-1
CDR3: CSALLGGGTYNEQFF
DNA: TGCAGTGCCCTCTTGGGGGGCGGCACCTACAATGAGCAGTTCTTC

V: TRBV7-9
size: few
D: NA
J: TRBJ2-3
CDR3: CASSTWAGGDSTDTQYF
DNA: TGTGCCAGCAGCACATGGGCCGGCGGGGATAGCACAGATACGCAGTATTTT

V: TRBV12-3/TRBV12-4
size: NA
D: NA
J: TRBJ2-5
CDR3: CASSPGSLEGTQYF
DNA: TGTGCCAGCAGCCCCGGCAGTCTCGAAGGGACCCAGTACTTC

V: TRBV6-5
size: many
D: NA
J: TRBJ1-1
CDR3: CASSYTTGLLPNTEAFF
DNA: TGTGCCAGCAGTTACACCACAGGACTACTCCCGAACACTGAAGCTTTCTTT

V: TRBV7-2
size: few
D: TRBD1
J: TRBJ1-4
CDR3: CASSTDRGQHSNEKLFF
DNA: TGTGCCAGCAGCACGGACAGGGGACAGCATTCTAATGAAAAACTGTTTTTT

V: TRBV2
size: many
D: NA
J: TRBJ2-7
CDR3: CAIVRDTSYEQYF
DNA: TGTGCCATAGTGCGGGACACGTCCTACGAGCAGTACTTC

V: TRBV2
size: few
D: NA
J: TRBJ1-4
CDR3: CASNYAGDRATNEKLFF
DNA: TGTGCCAGCAATTACGCCGGGGACCGTGCAACTAATGAAAAACTGTTTTTT

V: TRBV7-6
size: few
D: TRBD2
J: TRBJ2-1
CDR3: CASSPRGGSYNEQFF
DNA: TGTGCCAGCAGCCCACGGGGGGGCTCCTACAATGAGCAGTTCTTC

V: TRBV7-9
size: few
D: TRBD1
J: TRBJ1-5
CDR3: CASTNSPGQPDHQPQHF
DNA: TGTGCCAGCACCAATTCTCCGGGACAGCCAGATCATCAGCCCCAGCATTTT

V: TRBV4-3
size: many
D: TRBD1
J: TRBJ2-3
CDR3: CASSPDRGESTDTQYF
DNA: TGCGCCAGCAGCCCGGACAGGGGGGAGAGCACAGATACGCAGTATTTT

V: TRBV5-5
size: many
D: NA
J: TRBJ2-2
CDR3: CASSLAGFSGELFF
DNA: TGTGCCAGCAGCTTGGCTGGGTTCTCCGGGGAGCTGTTTTTT

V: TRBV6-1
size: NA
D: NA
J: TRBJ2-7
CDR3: CASSELVSGGYEQYF
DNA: TGTGCCAGCAGTGAATTGGTATCGGGCGGTTACGAGCAGTACTTC

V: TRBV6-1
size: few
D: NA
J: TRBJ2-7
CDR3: CASSMQGTTYEQYF
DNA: TGTGCCAGCAGTATGCAGGGAACCACCTACGAGCAGTACTTC

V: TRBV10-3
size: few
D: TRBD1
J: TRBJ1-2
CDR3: CAISGDRVGYGYTF
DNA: TGTGCCATCAGTGGGGACAGGGTCGGATATGGCTACACCTTC

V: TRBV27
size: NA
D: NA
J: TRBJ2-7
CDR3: CASSSLSAGKFYEQYF
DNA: TGTGCCAGCAGTAGTCTTTCCGCAGGGAAATTTTACGAGCAGTACTTC

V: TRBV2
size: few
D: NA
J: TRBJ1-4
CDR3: CASSSGGATNEKLFF
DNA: TGTGCCAGCAGCTCGGGGGGTGCAACTAATGAAAAACTGTTTTTT

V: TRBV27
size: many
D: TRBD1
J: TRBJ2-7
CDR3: CASSGATGYEQYF
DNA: TGTGCCAGCAGTGGGGCGACAGGGTACGAGCAGTACTTC

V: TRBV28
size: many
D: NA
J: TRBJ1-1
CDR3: CASTMGGYTEAFF
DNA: TGTGCCAGCACCATGGGGGGCTACACTGAAGCTTTCTTT

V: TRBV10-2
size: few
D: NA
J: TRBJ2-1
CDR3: CASFVRSSYNEQFF
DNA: TGCGCCAGCTTTGTGAGAAGCTCCTACAATGAGCAGTTCTTC

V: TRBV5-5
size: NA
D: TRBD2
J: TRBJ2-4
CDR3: CASSLGLAGGLAKNIQYF
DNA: TGTGCCAGCAGCCTGGGACTAGCGGGGGGCCTAGCCAAAAACATTCAGTACTTC

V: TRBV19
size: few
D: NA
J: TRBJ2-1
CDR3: CASSFRARDGPTYRYSYNEQFF
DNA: TGTGCCAGTAGTTTTCGGGCCCGGGACGGACCAACCTACAGATACTCCTACAATGAGCAGTTCTTC

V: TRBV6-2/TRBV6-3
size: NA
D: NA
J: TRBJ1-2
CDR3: CASTRQGVYYGYTF
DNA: TGTGCCAGCACGAGGCAGGGCGTATACTATGGCTACACCTTC

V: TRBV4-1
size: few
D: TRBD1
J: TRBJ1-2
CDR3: CASSHHTGDGGYTF
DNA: TGCGCCAGCAGCCACCATACAGGGGACGGTGGCTACACCTTC